This T cell receptor beta chain was obtained from a study of vaccination and CD4 T cells after COVID-19 (dated by TCRdb to 2022 to 2024). For the study in its entirety: Convalescent patients had a positive SARS-CoV-2 result on nasal swab PCR, and of these patients, several had mild disease and one had severe disease. Two doses of either the Pfizer-BioNTech BNT162b2 vaccine (n=8) or the Moderna mRNA-1273 vaccine (n=2) were administered to participants. In under twelve COVID-19 convalescent patients and several infection-naive healthy vaccine recipients, researchers compared the spike-specific CD4+ TCR repertoire from before mRNA vaccination with the repertoire from after. Post-COVID blood samples from convalescent patients were collected a median of around 100 days after diagnosis, with a range of roughly 35 to 180 days. As controls, cultures received a CEFX viral epitope pool (the positive control), an HIV-1 Nef peptide pool (the negative control), or no peptide at all. The convalescent cohort included six males and four females, with two Hispanic individuals, seven Caucasians, two Asians and one multiracial person. The cultures were stimulated with overlapping spike peptide pools from SARS-CoV-2 and from the common cold coronaviruses HCoV-NL63, HCoV-OC43 and HCoV-229E. Post-vaccine blood samples were obtained a median of about 72 days after the second vaccine dose, with a range of about 14 to 250 days. Results the study describes overall, beyond this receptor: Among convalescent patients, a median about 86% of the SARS-CoV-2-reactive clones seen after vaccination appeared only after vaccination, which suggests priming specific to the vaccine. The median count of SARS-CoV-2-reactive clonotypes went up from 20 to 25 after infection to about 40 after vaccination, although the change was not significant. The number of convalescent patients in the study was relatively small, and the study did not examine early timepoints following natural infection. In convalescent patients, nearly all vaccine-specific clones (304 of 307) were found to be mono-reactive for SARS-CoV-2 spike rather than cross-reactive with common cold coronaviruses.

With respect to this clonotype: It has no known antigen specificity. Base-call qualities are not available, and no considerably larger clone is one nucleotide away.

Receptors were amplified or captured by PCR. TCR sequencing of DNA from cultured CD4+ T cells used the Oncomine TCR Beta short-read assay at the Johns Hopkins FTIC core. The QIAamp micro DNA kit was used to extract genomic DNA from the cultured CD4+ T cells. Oncomine TCR Beta libraries made from cultured CD4+ T cells were pooled using unique dual indexes and sequenced on an Illumina iSeq 100. Per the source publication's procedure: Non-productive sequences were filtered out, and CDR3s that did not start with C, did not end with F or W, or were shorter than 7 amino acids were discarded. The MANAFEST web application identified antigen-specific clonotypes by comparing peptide-stimulated wells against reference wells and other culture wells. For a clone to be called positive, the clone needed an FDR below 0.05, an odds ratio above 5, and a productive frequency above 0.1% in at least two of three replicate wells. A clonotype counted as cross-reactive if it showed significant expansion both in the SARS-CoV-2 spike wells and in at least one common cold coronavirus spike condition. Using R version 3.6.1, CDR3 homology was evaluated through Levenshtein distances (stringdist) along with unrooted phylogenetic trees (ape). The public reads were run again by TCRdb, first through fastp at Q25 and then through MiXCR, and only productive beta chains were kept. Rows matching on CDR3 protein sequence are summarized as one entry with the most common DNA and genes. These V and J calls originate from TCRdb's pipeline instead of the authors' own analysis. For this sample the table gives approximately 19,000 distinct CDR3 sequences, of which roughly 50% were detected only once. Of the sample, approximately 10% is held by the ten largest clones.

There are 13 amino acids in the CDR3, from cysteine to phenylalanine inclusive. Just CDR3 DNA is preserved here, 39 bases in frame from base 1. The germline V gene gives CDR1 as MNHNS and CDR2 as SASEGT. V was cut back by 6 bases and J by 2 bases, leaving a gap of 10 bases between them. The treatment or condition label for this specimen denotes: roughly 10-day PBMC culture with coronavirus spike peptide pools or control peptides (ViraFEST assay). The ViraFEST assay, used in the study, expanded antigen-specific T cells with peptide pools and then identified the expanded clonotypes through TCR sequencing. The convalescent patients' positive SARS-CoV-2 PCR tests fell between March and December 2020, which was before the Alpha, Beta and Delta variants emerged in the United States. About 2 million PBMCs per well were cultured in IMDM with about 5% human AB serum and 7.5 to 10 IU/ml IL-2, plus 10 ug/ml peptide pools. On days 3 and 7, half of the culture medium was replaced with fresh IL-2-containing medium. After ten to eleven days of culture, CD4+ T cells were isolated by negative selection using the EasySep CD4+ T cell isolation kit. Ficoll-Paque Plus gradient centrifugation was used to isolate PBMCs from whole blood, and the isolated PBMCs were then either used fresh or cryopreserved at -140C. Triplicate wells were generally used for each culture condition.

The sequencing input was CD4+ T cells from blood, cultured in vitro. The V and J genes are TRBV6-1 and TRBJ2-5; the D gene is possibly TRBD1 or TRBD2, with 5 bases matching each. The clonotype originates from a human donor who had recovered from COVID-19. The CDR3 region has the sequence CASRRGVQETQYF. The nucleotide sequence reads as follows: TGTGCCAGCAGAAGGGGAGTACAAGAGACCCAGTACTTC.